This T cell receptor beta chain appears in the sequencing data of a study of T-cell memory formation after mild COVID-19. TCRdb recomputed calls from the 5' RACE reads with MiXCR, one row per CDR3 protein. The sample comprises 310,000 or so distinct CDR3 sequences, 15% to 20% of which are singletons, and approximately 23% rests with the top ten. This clonotype was seen a few times. Germline V gene data show CDR1 as SGDLS and CDR2 as YYNGEE. The V end lost 6 bases, the J end lost 0 bases, and 12 bases lay between the germline ends. The CDR3 covers 15 residues. The source material was PBMCs or a T cell subset sorted from them (not recorded which). The sequence was obtained from a man in his late teens or twenties who had mild COVID-19 (a few samples of this study predate the infection). Cell type and time point are not known. The rearrangement links TRBV9 to TRBJ2-2, with TRBD1 as a possible D gene (6 bases). This chain's CDR3 is CASTLDRTNTGELFF. For the CDR3, the DNA is TGTGCCAGCACCCTCGACAGGACGAACACCGGGGAGCTGTTTTTT. The complete variable domain, with remaining parts taken from reference TRBV9 and TRBJ2-2, reads DSGVTQTPKHLITATGQRVTLRCSPRSGDLSVYWYQQSLDQGLQFLIQYYNGEERAKGNILERFSAQQFPDLHSELNLSSLELGDSALYFCASTLDRTNTGELFFGEGSRLTVL.